This T cell receptor beta chain came from a study of T cell repertoires in cytomegalovirus infection. Study at large: Recently identified HLA-C-restricted CMV epitopes and well-studied HLA-B-restricted CMV epitopes were used by the study. A matching HLA type, together with CMV infection, was signaled by public TCR beta signatures.

TCRdb itself ran the reads through MiXCR, one entry per CDR3 protein. The table includes 800,000 to 950,000 distinct CDR3 sequences, approximately 32% detected once. This clonotype was seen only a few times. The antigen is not known. Study results and limitations: Clonotype analysis showed dominance of the ex vivo response by HLA-C-restricted CMV-specific TCR beta clonotypes.

Germline CDR1 SGHDN, CDR2 FVKESK. V shed 1 base and J shed 1 base, with 7 bases lying between them. The CDR3 has 14 residues. This chain uses TRBV14 with TRBJ1-1; D remains unclear. The specimen was cultured CD8+ T cells from PBMCs, collected from culture after CMV antigen stimulation. This sequence was found in a human donor in good health (CMV status not recorded). Some clones in this sample may be carry-over from other donors' samples. CDR3 in amino acids: CASSQVGRNTEAFF. CDR3 in DNA: TGTGCCAGCAGCCAAGTAGGAAGGAACACTGAAGCTTTCTTT.